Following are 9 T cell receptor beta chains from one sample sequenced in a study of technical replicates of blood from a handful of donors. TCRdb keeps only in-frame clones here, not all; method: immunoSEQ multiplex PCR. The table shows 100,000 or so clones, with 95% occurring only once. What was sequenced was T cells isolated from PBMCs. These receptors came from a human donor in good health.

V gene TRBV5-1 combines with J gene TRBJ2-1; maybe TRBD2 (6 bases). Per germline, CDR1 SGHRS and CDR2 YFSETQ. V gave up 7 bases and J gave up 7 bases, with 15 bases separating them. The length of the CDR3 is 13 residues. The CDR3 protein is CASSLTSSNEQFF. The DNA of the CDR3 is TGCGCCAGCTCTCTCACTAGCTCTAATGAGCAGTTCTTC.

DNA of the CDR3: TGTGCCAGCCTACTTGTCGGGATACCAACCGGGGAGCTGTTTTTT. It is translated as CASLLVGIPTGELFF. The gene calls are TRBV19 and TRBJ2-2; tentatively, D is TRBD2 (5 bases). Deletions cut 9 bases from V and 5 bases from J, with 19 bases between. CDR3 length: 15 residues. From germline, CDR1 is LNHDA and CDR2 SQIVND (reference sequence).

CDR3 residues: CASSPLDMAEQYF. For the CDR3, the DNA is TGTGCCAGCAGCCCCCTAGATATGGCCGAGCAGTACTTC. The chain is built from TRBV14 and TRBJ2-7; D ambiguous. The V end lost 4 bases, the J end lost 6 bases, and 13 bases lay between the germline ends. The CDR3 has 13 residues. CDR1 is SGHDN, CDR2 FVKESK, per germline. Full variable domain (missing parts from reference TRBV14 and TRBJ2-7): EAGVTQFPSHSVIEKGQTVTLRCDPISGHDNLYWYRRVMGKEIKFLLHFVKESKQDESGMPNNRFLAERTGGTYSTLKVQPAELEDSGVYFCASSPLDMAEQYFGPGTRLTVT.

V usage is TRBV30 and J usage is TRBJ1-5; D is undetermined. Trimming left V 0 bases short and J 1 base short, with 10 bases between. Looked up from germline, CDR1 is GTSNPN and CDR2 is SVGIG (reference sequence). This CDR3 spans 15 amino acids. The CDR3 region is CAWSVHLPSNQPQHF. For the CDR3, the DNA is TGTGCCTGGAGTGTACACCTCCCAAGCAATCAGCCCCAGCATTTT.

Here the CDR3 reads CASSLEGQGFGYTF. The CDR3 DNA sequence: TGTGCCAGCAGCTTAGAGGGACAGGGCTTTGGCTACACCTTC. The chain recombines TRBV13 with TRBJ1-2; 9 nucleotides line up with TRBD1. Trimming at V came to 1 base and at J to 7 bases, leaving 4 bases not matched to a gene. The CDR3 covers 14 residues. From germline, CDR1 is PRHDT and CDR2 FYEKMQ (reference sequence).

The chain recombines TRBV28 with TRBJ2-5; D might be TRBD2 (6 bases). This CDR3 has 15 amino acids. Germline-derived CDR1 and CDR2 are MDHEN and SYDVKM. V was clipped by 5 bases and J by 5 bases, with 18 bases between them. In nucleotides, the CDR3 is TGTGCCAGCAGTCACCCCTCGGAGGGAGAGGAGACCCAGTACTTC. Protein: CASSHPSEGEETQYF.

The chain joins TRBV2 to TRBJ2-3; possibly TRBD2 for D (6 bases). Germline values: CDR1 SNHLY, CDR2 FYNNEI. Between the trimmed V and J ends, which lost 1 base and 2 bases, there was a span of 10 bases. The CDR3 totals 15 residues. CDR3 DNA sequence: TGTGCCAGCAGTGAAGGACTAGACCACACAGATACGCAGTATTTT. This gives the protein CASSEGLDHTDTQYF.

The CDR3 DNA reads as TGTGCCAGCAGCTTGATACAGGCCATCACCTTC. As protein: CASSLIQAITF. V gene TRBV5-6 combines with J gene TRBJ1-2, with a possible D match to TRBD1 (5 bases). This CDR3 contains 11 residues. Trimming stripped 1 base from V and 13 bases from J, with 11 bases between. Germline V gene data show CDR1 as SGHDT and CDR2 as YYEEEE.

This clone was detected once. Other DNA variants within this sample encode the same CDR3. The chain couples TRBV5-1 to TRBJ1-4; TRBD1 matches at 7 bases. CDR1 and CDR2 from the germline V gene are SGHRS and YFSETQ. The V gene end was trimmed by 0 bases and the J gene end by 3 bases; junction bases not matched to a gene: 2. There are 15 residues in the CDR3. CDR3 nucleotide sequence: TGCGCCAGCAGCTTGGCCGGGACAGCTAATGAAAAACTGTTTTTT. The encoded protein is CASSLAGTANEKLFF.